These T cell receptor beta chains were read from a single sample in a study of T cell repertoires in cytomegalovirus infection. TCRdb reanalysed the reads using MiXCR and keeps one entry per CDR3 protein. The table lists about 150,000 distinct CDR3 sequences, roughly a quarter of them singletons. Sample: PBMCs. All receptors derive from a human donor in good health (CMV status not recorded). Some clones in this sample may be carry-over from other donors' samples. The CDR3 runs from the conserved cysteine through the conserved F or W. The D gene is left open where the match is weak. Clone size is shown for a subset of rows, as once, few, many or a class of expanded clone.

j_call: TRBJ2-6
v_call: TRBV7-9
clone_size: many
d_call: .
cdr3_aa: CASSPGGANVLTF
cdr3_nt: TGTGCCAGCAGCCCGGGCGGGGCCAACGTCCTGACTTTC

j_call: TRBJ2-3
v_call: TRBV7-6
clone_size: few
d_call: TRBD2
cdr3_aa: CASSRPGTSGDTQYF
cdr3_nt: TGTGCCAGCAGCCGCCCAGGGACTAGCGGGGATACGCAGTATTTT

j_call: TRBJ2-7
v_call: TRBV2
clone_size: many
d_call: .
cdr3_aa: CASNQGYEQYF
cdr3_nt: TGTGCCAGCAATCAGGGCTACGAGCAGTACTTC

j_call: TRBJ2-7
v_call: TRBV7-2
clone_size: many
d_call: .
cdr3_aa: CASSATGRGSLYEQYF
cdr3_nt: TGTGCCAGCAGCGCGACAGGACGGGGGAGCCTCTACGAGCAGTACTTC

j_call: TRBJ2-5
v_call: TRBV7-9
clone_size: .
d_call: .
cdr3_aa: CASSPDARQETQYF
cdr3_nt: TGTGCCAGCAGCCCGGACGCCAGACAAGAGACCCAGTACTTC

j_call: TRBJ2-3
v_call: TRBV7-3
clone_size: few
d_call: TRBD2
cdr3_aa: CASSLTSGKVDTQYF
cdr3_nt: TGTGCCAGCAGCCTGACTAGCGGGAAGGTAGATACGCAGTATTTT

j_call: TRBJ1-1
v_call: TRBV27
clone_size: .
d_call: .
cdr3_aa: CASSLTTEGPEAFF
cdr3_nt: TGTGCCAGCAGTTTAACGACCGAGGGTCCGGAGGCTTTCTTT

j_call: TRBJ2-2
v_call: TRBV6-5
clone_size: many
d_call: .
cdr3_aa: CASSTLGPPDTGELFF
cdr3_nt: TGTGCCAGCAGTACACTCGGACCCCCGGACACCGGGGAGCTGTTTTTT

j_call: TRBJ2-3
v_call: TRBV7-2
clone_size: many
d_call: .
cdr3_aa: CASTERGGQRGYSTDTQYF
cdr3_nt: TGTGCCAGCACCGAAAGGGGGGGCCAGCGGGGATATAGCACAGATACGCAGTATTTT

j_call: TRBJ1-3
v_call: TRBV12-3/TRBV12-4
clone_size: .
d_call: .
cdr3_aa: CASSSEGRFSGNTIYF
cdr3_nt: TGTGCCAGCAGTTCAGAGGGCCGGTTCTCTGGAAACACCATATATTTT

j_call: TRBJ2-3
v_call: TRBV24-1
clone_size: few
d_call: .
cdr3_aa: CATSDPSVKEGDTDTQYF
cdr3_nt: TGTGCCACCAGTGACCCTTCCGTCAAAGAAGGAGACACAGATACGCAGTATTTT

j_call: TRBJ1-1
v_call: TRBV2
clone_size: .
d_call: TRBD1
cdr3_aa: CASSEQGVNTEAFF
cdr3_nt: TGTGCCAGCAGTGAACAGGGGGTGAACACTGAAGCTTTCTTT

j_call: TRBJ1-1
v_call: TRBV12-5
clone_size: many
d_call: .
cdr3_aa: CASGSEPNTEAFF
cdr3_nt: TGTGCTAGTGGTTCTGAACCGAACACTGAAGCTTTCTTT

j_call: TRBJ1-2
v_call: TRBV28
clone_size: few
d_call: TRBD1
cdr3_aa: CASNLGQATNYGYTF
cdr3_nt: TGTGCCAGCAACTTGGGACAGGCGACTAACTATGGCTACACCTTC

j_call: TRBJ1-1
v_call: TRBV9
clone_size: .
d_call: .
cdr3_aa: CASSVDGFNTEAFF
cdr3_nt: TGTGCCAGCAGCGTAGATGGGTTTAACACTGAAGCTTTCTTT

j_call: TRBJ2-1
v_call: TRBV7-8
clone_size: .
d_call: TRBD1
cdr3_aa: CASEPTGGSSYNEQFF
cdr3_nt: TGTGCCAGCGAGCCTACAGGGGGCAGCTCCTACAATGAGCAGTTCTTC

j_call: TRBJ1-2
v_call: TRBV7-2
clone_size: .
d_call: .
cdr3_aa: CASSSILAQGGYTF
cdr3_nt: TGTGCCAGCAGCTCAATCCTGGCCCAGGGCGGCTACACCTTC

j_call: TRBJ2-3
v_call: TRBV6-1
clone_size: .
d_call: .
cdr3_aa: CASSEKQGGARDTQYF
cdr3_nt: TGTGCCAGCAGTGAAAAGCAGGGGGGGGCAAGAGATACGCAGTATTTT

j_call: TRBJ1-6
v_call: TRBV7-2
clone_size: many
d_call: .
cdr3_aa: CASRQTRDQSPLHF
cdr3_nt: TGTGCCAGCAGACAAACCAGGGACCAGTCACCCCTCCACTTT

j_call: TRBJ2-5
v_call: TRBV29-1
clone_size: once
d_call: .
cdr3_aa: CSVTLFGGRQETQYF
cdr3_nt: TGCAGCGTGACCCTATTTGGGGGGCGGCAAGAGACCCAGTACTTC

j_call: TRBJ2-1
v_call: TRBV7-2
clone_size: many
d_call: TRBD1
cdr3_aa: CASSPQGIRGNEQFF
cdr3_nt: TGTGCCAGCAGCCCACAGGGGATCCGGGGCAATGAGCAGTTCTTC

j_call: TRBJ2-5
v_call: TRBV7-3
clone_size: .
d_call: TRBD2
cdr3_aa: CASSPGLAGSETQYF
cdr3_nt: TGTGCCAGCAGCCCCGGACTAGCGGGAAGTGAGACCCAGTACTTC

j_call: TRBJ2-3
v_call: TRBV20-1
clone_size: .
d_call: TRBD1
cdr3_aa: CSAKRTGRTDTQYF
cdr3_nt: TGCAGTGCTAAGCGGACAGGACGCACAGATACGCAGTATTTT

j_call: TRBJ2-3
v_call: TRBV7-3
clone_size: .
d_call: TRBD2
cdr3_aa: CASTSGTAAQYF
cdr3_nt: TGTGCCAGCACCAGCGGGACTGCGGCGCAGTATTTT

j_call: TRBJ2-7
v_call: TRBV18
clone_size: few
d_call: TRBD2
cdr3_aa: CASSPYGVTGTSALKQYF
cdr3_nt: TGTGCCAGCTCACCATACGGCGTAACCGGGACTAGCGCTCTTAAGCAGTACTTC

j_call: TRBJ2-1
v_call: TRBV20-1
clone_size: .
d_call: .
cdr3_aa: CSARDDWSSYNEQFF
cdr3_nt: TGCAGTGCTAGAGATGACTGGAGCTCCTACAATGAGCAGTTCTTC

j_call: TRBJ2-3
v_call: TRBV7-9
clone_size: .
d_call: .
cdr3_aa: CASSNAFDTQYF
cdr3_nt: TGTGCCAGCTCGAATGCGTTTGATACGCAGTATTTT

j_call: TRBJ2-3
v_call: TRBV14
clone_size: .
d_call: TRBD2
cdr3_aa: CASSRTSGPVDAQYF
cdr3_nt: TGTGCCAGCAGCCGGACTAGCGGGCCGGTCGATGCGCAGTATTTT

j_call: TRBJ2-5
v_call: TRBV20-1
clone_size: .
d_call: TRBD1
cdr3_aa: CSAGQGETQYF
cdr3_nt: TGCAGTGCTGGACAGGGAGAGACCCAGTACTTC

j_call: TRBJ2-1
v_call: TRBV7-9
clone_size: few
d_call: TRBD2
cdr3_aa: CASSPSGSYNEQFF
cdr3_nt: TGTGCCAGCAGCCCTAGCGGGAGCTACAATGAGCAGTTCTTC

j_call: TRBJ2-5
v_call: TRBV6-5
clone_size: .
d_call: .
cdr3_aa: CASSYGTSRSETQYF
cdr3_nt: TGTGCCAGCAGTTACGGTACTAGTCGATCGGAGACCCAGTACTTC

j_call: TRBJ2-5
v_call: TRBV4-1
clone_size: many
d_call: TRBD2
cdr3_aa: CASSQGTSGQETQYF
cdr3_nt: TGCGCCAGCAGCCAAGGAACTAGCGGACAAGAGACCCAGTACTTC

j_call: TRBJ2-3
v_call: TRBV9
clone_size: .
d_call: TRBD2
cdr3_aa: CASSVGTSSTDTQYF
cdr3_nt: TGTGCCAGCAGCGTTGGGACTAGCTCCACAGATACGCAGTATTTT

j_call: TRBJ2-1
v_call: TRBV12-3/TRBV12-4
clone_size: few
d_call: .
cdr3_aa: CASSFLDPVNNEQFF
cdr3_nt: TGTGCCAGCAGTTTTTTGGACCCGGTCAACAATGAGCAGTTCTTC

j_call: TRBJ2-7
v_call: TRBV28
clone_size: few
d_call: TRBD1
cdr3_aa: CASSLSPDRDYEQYF
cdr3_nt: TGTGCCAGCAGTTTATCCCCCGACAGGGACTACGAGCAGTACTTC

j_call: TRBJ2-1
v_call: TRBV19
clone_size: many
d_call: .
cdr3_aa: CASSKARYNEQFF
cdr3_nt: TGTGCCAGTAGTAAGGCCAGGTACAATGAGCAGTTCTTC

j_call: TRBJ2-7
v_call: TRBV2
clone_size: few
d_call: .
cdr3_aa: CASSEGRPVSYEQYF
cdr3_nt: TGTGCCAGCAGTGAGGGGAGGCCAGTCTCCTACGAGCAGTACTTC

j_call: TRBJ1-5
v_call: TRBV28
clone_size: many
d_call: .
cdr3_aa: CASSFRGLGQPQHF
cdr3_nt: TGTGCCAGCAGTTTCAGGGGACTGGGGCAGCCCCAGCATTTT

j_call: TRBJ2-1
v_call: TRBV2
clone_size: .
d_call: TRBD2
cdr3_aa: CASSPVAGGPLQFF
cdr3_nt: TGTGCCAGCAGTCCCGTAGCGGGGGGGCCCTTGCAGTTCTTC

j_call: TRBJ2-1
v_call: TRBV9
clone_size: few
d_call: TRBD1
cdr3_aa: CASSLRTGQNEQFF
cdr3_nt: TGTGCCAGCAGCTTGAGGACAGGGCAGAATGAGCAGTTCTTC

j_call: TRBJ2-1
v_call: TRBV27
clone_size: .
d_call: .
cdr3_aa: CASSLFRSTPNEQFF
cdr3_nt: TGTGCCAGCAGTTTATTTAGGTCAACCCCCAATGAGCAGTTCTTC

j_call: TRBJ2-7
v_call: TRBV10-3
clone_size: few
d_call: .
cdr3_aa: CAISQGPPRYEQYF
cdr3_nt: TGTGCCATCAGTCAGGGGCCCCCGAGATACGAGCAGTACTTC

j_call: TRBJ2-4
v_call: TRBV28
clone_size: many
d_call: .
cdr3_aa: CASSGFLAKNIQYF
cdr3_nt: TGTGCCAGCAGTGGTTTTCTGGCCAAAAACATTCAGTACTTC

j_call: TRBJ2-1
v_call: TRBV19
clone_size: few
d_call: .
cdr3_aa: CASSMTGEQFF
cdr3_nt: TGTGCCAGTAGTATGACGGGTGAGCAGTTCTTC

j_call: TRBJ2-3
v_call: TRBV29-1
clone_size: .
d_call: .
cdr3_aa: CSVEDWDRAADTQYF
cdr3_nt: TGCAGCGTTGAAGATTGGGATAGAGCGGCGGATACGCAGTATTTT

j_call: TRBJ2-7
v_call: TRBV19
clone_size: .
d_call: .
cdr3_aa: CASSIARSDYEQYF
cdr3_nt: TGTGCCAGTAGTATCGCGAGGTCAGACTACGAGCAGTACTTC

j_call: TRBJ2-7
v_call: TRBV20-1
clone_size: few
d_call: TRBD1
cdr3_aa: CSALHRGAYEQYF
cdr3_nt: TGCAGTGCTCTTCACAGGGGGGCCTACGAGCAGTACTTC

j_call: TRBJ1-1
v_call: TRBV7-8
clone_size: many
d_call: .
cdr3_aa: CASSSGTANTEAFF
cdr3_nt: TGTGCCAGCAGCTCCGGGACGGCGAACACTGAAGCTTTCTTT

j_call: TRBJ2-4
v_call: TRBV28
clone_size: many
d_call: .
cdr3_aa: CASSLFGGLGSLQYF
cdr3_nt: TGTGCCAGCAGTTTATTCGGGGGCTTGGGTTCACTTCAGTACTTC

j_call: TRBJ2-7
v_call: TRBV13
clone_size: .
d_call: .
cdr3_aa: CASSAPGTPYEQYF
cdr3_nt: TGTGCCAGCAGCGCCCCCGGGACCCCCTACGAGCAGTACTTC

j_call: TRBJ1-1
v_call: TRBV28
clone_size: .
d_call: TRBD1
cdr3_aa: CARRKTVGQGLGAFF
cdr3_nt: TGTGCCAGGAGAAAGACCGTGGGACAGGGTCTTGGGGCTTTCTTT

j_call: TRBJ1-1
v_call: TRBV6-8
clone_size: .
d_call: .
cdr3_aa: CASLETLGTEAFF
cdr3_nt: TGTGCCAGCCTTGAAACCCTGGGCACTGAAGCTTTCTTT

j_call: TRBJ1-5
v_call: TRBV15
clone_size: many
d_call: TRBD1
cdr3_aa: CATSRAGTGSQPQHF
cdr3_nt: TGTGCCACCAGCAGAGCCGGGACAGGGAGTCAGCCCCAGCATTTT

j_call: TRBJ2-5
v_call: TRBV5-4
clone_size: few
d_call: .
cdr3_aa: CASSRPKETQYF
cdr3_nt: TGTGCCAGCAGCCGGCCAAAAGAGACCCAGTACTTC

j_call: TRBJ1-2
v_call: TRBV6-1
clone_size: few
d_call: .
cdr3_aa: CASSLTIQGGGYTF
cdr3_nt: TGTGCCAGCAGTCTTACGATACAGGGTGGGGGCTACACCTTC